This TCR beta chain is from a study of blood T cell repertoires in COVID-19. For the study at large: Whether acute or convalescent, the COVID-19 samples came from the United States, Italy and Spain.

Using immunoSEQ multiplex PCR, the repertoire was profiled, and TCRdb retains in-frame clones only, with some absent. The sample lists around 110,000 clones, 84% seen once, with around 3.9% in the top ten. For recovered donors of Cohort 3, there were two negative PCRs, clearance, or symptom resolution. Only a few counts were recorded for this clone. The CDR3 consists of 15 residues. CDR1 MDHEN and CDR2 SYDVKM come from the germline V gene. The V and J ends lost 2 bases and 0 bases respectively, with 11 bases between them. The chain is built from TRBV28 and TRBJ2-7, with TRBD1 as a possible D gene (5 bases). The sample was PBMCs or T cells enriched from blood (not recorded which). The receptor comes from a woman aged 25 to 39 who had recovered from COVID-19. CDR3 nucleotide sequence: TGTGCCAGCAGTTTAGCTCGCAGGGCCTCCTACGAGCAGTACTTC. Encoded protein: CASSLARRASYEQYF.